The rows below give T cell receptor beta chains drawn from one sample of a study of blood T cell repertoires in COVID-19. Clones were sequenced by immunoSEQ multiplex PCR, and TCRdb holds only the in-frame ones, with some missing. The sample lists some 37,000 clones, approximately 81% occurring once. Sequenced input: peripheral blood. Receptors were obtained from a man older than 75 with active or convalescent COVID-19. CDR3s include the opening cysteine and the closing phenylalanine or tryptophan. The order of the fields is J gene, V gene, D gene, clone size, CDR3 protein. A D gene is named only where the DNA matches it firmly. Only some rows state a clone size, as once, few, many or a class for expanded clones.

TRBJ1-5,TRBV24-1,NA,NA,CATTWANNQPQHF
TRBJ2-3,TRBV5-1,NA,few,CASSLYASTDTQYF
TRBJ2-7,TRBV5-6,TRBD2,NA,CASSPSGIPGLAGRYEQYF
TRBJ1-5,TRBV15,NA,NA,CATSRARRGNSNQPQHF
TRBJ1-2,TRBV5-8,TRBD1,NA,CASSRRGNNYGYTF
TRBJ2-5,TRBV21-1,NA,NA,CASSQTPDRGETQYF
TRBJ2-3,TRBV7-8,TRBD2,NA,CASSLTSGSTDTQYF
TRBJ2-1,TRBV5-4,TRBD1,NA,CASSLPPGQGGYNEQFF
TRBJ2-5,TRBV11-2,NA,NA,CASSPQSWRGEETQYF
TRBJ1-5,TRBV6-5,NA,NA,CASSPGSTSNQPQHF
TRBJ2-7,TRBV7-8,NA,few,CASSLAVNTYEQYF
TRBJ2-7,TRBV13,NA,NA,CASSLGLTSEQYF
TRBJ1-1,TRBV5-1,NA,NA,CASSPVSGNTEAFF
TRBJ1-1,TRBV18,TRBD1,NA,CASFHRGDRVFPEAFF
TRBJ2-1,TRBV5-5,TRBD2,NA,CASSSLAGESYEQFF
TRBJ2-1,TRBV24-1,NA,NA,CATSDLLRGSGQFF
TRBJ2-3,TRBV24-1,NA,few,CATAASHSTDTQYF
TRBJ2-7,TRBV29-1,TRBD2,NA,CSVERAGDYEQYF
TRBJ2-5,TRBV19,TRBD1,NA,CASSIGGTGGRKTQYF
TRBJ1-3,TRBV30,NA,once,CAWSARGNGNTIYF
TRBJ2-1,TRBV6-6,TRBD2,few,CASSYLSGRALEQFF
TRBJ1-5,TRBV30,NA,NA,CAWNRVPDQPQHF
TRBJ2-7,TRBV19,TRBD2,NA,CASSSLTSGTVYEQYF
TRBJ1-2,TRBV20-1,NA,NA,CSASSPGPYGYTF
TRBJ2-2,TRBV7-8,NA,few,CASSRDFDSANTGELFF
TRBJ2-3,TRBV7-6,NA,NA,CASSLTSAPDTQYF
TRBJ2-3,TRBV4-2,NA,NA,CASSQVLGRTDTQYF
TRBJ1-1,TRBV7-8,NA,NA,CASSLQPNRMNTEAFF
TRBJ2-1,TRBV10-3,TRBD2,NA,CAISDDVGTSGSDEQFF
TRBJ2-1,TRBV6-5,NA,few,CASSLARSYNEQFF
TRBJ2-7,TRBV23-1,TRBD1,few,CASGRDRGKLYEQYF
TRBJ2-5,TRBV28,NA,NA,CASRRGGETQYF
TRBJ1-2,TRBV7-9,TRBD1,NA,CASSLSGTAMNGYTF
TRBJ2-2,TRBV9,TRBD2,NA,CASSAPNRAGGHTGELFF
TRBJ1-1,TRBV5-6,TRBD1,NA,CASSFGTGGAGTEAFF
TRBJ2-7,TRBV9,TRBD2,NA,CASSPNSGTSVLEQYF
TRBJ2-7,TRBV20-1,TRBD2,NA,CSGTSGVEQYF
TRBJ2-1,TRBV11-2,TRBD2,NA,CASSLVPPSGGEQFF
TRBJ1-5,TRBV7-9,TRBD1,NA,CASSPGTDSNQPQHF
TRBJ2-7,TRBV21-1,NA,once,CASRSFGSSYEQYF